This TCR beta chain was sequenced for a study of Graves' ophthalmopathy and Graves' hyperthyroidism. Points from the study as a whole: Sensitivity reached roughly 70% and specificity 72.22% when the model predicted ophthalmopathy progression.

There are 15 residues in the CDR3. V lost 10 bases and J 8 bases, leaving 26 bases between the germline ends. Germline CDR1 and CDR2: MNHEY and SMNVEV (reference sequence). Many counts were recorded for this clonotype. Its specificity is unknown. Moderate-to-severe activity, CAS at least 3, NOSPECS at least 4 and duration under 3 months characterized donors with ophthalmopathy. Scientists amplified the TCR beta CDR3 regions from RNA transcripts. Second-round multiplex PCR followed a first-round RT-PCR using HTBI primers. TCRdb re-called the multiplex PCR reads with MiXCR, one entry per CDR3 protein. Of 300,000 or so distinct CDR3 sequences listed, 15% to 20% are singletons.

The material sequenced was peripheral blood. This TCR was recovered from an adult man with Graves' ophthalmopathy. The rearrangement joins TRBV27 to TRBJ1-2; perhaps TRBD1 as D (5 bases). CDR3 DNA sequence: TGTGCCAACCGAAAACTAGACGGGGCCCATCGGGGCTACACCTTC. Translated: CANRKLDGAHRGYTF.